This T cell receptor beta chain was profiled in a study of blood T cell repertoires in COVID-19. In the study overall: The analysed material was cDNA or gDNA that came from T cells, B-cell-depleted T cells, or PBMCs.

Authors' data handling: The assay estimated nucleated cells by amplifying reference gene primers. TCRdb's copy holds only in-frame clones and misses some; the assay was immunoSEQ multiplex PCR. V and J calls plus clone size are reproduced from that table; the DNA served to infer D and trimming. The sample has 350,000 to 400,000 clones; less than 90% are singletons. The CDR3 runs 13 residues. V was shortened by 5 bases and J by 0 bases, with 7 bases between the two germline ends. The germline V gene encodes CDR1 SGHAT and CDR2 FQNNGV. Followed over time, Seattle patients had been enrolled while infection was active.

The origin of this receptor is an older woman with COVID-19, enrolled during active disease. The chain has TRBV11-2 and TRBJ1-1; D unresolved. Specimen: peripheral blood. The CDR3 loop is CASSEQLNTEAFF. As DNA, the CDR3 is TGTGCCAGCAGCGAACAGCTGAACACTGAAGCTTTCTTT. The full variable domain, in which reference TRBV11-2 and TRBJ1-1 provide the parts outside the CDR3, is EAGVAQSPRYKIIEKRQSVAFWCNPISGHATLYWYQQILGQGPKLLIQFQNNGVVDDSQLPKDRFSAERLKGVDSTLKIQPAKLEDSAVYLCASSEQLNTEAFFGQGTRLTVV.